This T cell receptor (beta chain) was identified in a study of blood T cells in healthy people across ages. Turning to the study itself: About one barcoded beta molecule was captured per two T cells (by template switching). Overall study results and limits: Researchers report that TCR beta diversity correlated strongly with naive T cell percentage.

Together with a sample-barcoded 5' primer, a J-beta primer mix was included in a second PCR lasting roughly 6 to 12 cycles. The template-switch adaptor was a 5' adaptor with 12 random nucleotides. It tagged each cDNA molecule. TCRdb fed the 5' RACE reads into MiXCR, producing one record per CDR3 protein. Among around 1.5 million distinct CDR3 sequences, around 35% were seen once, and the ten largest hold 11%. This CDR3 spans 17 amino acids. The V end lost 4 bases, the J end lost 4 bases, and 21 bases lay between the germline ends. The germline V gene has CDR1 MNHEY and CDR2 SMNVEV (reference sequence). As concerns this clonotype: As yet, its antigen is unknown.

The sample was blood. This TCR derives from a woman in her twenties or thirties in good health. The chain joins TRBV27 to TRBJ2-3; no clear D gene. The CDR3 DNA follows: TGTGCCAGCAGTTCCTCTCAAACTCTAACCCGTCCAGATACGCAGTATTTT. It codes for CASSSSQTLTRPDTQYF.